Following are 18 T cell receptor beta chains from one sample sequenced in a study of identical twins. TCRdb reanalysed the 5' RACE reads using MiXCR and keeps one entry per CDR3 protein. Among roughly 720,000 distinct CDR3 sequences listed, approximately 18% were seen once. A further study also used this sample, focusing on T cells expressing NK-cell markers.

The sample was PBMCs. The origin of the receptors is a woman in her late teens or twenties in good health.

In this sample, this clonotype turned up a few times. The chain is built from TRBV10-3 and TRBJ2-7; TRBD2 matches 13 bases. J was trimmed by 2 bases and V by 8 bases; bases with no gene match: 6. The germline gives CDR1 ENHRY, CDR2 SYGVKD. The CDR3 consists of 15 residues. The CDR3 DNA sequence: TGTGCCATCTTAAAAGGGACTAGCGGGACCTACGAGCAGTACTTC. Residues: CAILKGTSGTYEQYF.

V and J are TRBV7-3 and TRBJ2-2; possibly TRBD1 or TRBD2 for D (5 bases each). CDR3 length: 15 amino acids. The V gene's germline CDR1 is SGHTA and CDR2 FQGTGA. V lost 6 bases and J 7 bases, leaving 18 bases between the germline ends. The CDR3 bases are TGTGCCAGCAGAAGAGGGGATTCGCGCGGCGGGGAGCTGTTTTTT. Protein product: CASRRGDSRGGELFF.

This clonotype has at least ten counts. The chain joins TRBV20-1 to TRBJ2-1, with a tentative D call TRBD1 (7 bases). From germline, CDR1 is DFQATT and CDR2 SNEGSKA (reference sequence). The CDR3 is 15 residues long. The ends were cut back, 6 bases at V and 5 bases at J, with 20 bases in the middle. The CDR3 nucleotides read TGCAGTGCCCCGCAGGGGGGATCCAGTGACAATGAGCAGTTCTTC. Translation: CSAPQGGSSDNEQFF.

V gene TRBV3-1 combines with J gene TRBJ2-7; D is unresolved. Per the germline V gene, CDR1 is LGHDT and CDR2 is YNNKEL (reference sequence). The CDR3 spans 14 residues. V lost 2 bases and J 1 base, leaving 9 bases between the germline ends. The CDR3 region is CASSQQGRSYEQYF. The CDR3 nucleotides read TGTGCCAGCAGCCAACAAGGACGGTCCTACGAGCAGTACTTC.

The rearrangement joins TRBV29-1 to TRBJ2-7; maybe TRBD2 (5 bases). The CDR3 sequence is 15 residues long. V gave up 0 bases and J gave up 6 bases, with 18 bases separating them. Looked up from germline, CDR1 is SQVTM and CDR2 is ANQGSEA. The CDR3 spells CSVEDRRKVASEQYF. The CDR3 region has the DNA TGCAGCGTTGAAGATCGGAGGAAAGTAGCAAGCGAGCAGTACTTC.

There are a few counts of this clonotype. This chain links TRBV20-1 with TRBJ2-1; 12 nucleotides match TRBD2. The J segment lost 6 bases and the V segment lost 0 bases, leaving 6 bases of the junction unmatched. The germline V gene encodes CDR1 DFQATT and CDR2 SNEGSKA (reference sequence). This CDR3 has 16 amino acids. In DNA form, the CDR3 reads TGCAGTGCTAGAGATCTGATGGGACTAGCGGGCAATGAGCAGTTCTTC. It codes for CSARDLMGLAGNEQFF.

This clonotype was observed a handful of times. The V call is TRBV12-3 or TRBV12-4, the J call TRBJ1-3, with 7 nucleotides matching TRBD1. The J segment lost 4 bases and the V segment lost 10 bases, leaving 10 bases of the junction unmatched. The CDR3 is 14 residues long. This CDR3 is CATTRQGNGNTIYF. DNA for the CDR3: TGTGCCACCACTCGACAGGGAAACGGAAACACCATATATTTT.

This clonotype was seen ten or more times. This chain uses TRBV20-1 with TRBJ2-7, with D possibly TRBD1 on 6 matching bases. CDR1 DFQATT and CDR2 SNEGSKA come from the germline V gene (reference sequence). Deletions cut 3 bases from V and 0 bases from J, with 21 bases between. This CDR3 is built from 17 residues. CDR3 nucleotides: TGCAGTGCTAGCTCCCACCGAGAGGGGACACCCTCCTACGAGCAGTACTTC. Translated, it gives CSASSHREGTPSYEQYF.

This clonotype showed up many times. The V and J genes are TRBV27 and TRBJ2-1; 8 bases agree with TRBD2. The ends lost 9 bases at V and 7 bases at J; junction bases unmatched: 5. CDR1 and CDR2 from the germline V gene are MNHEY and SMNVEV (reference sequence). CDR3 size: 12 residues. The CDR3 nucleotides are TGTGCCAGTCGGGGGGGTTATAATGAGCAGTTCTTC. Translating it yields CASRGGYNEQFF.

This rearrangement joins TRBV7-3 to TRBJ1-1, with TRBD1 matching over 8 bases. The CDR3 consists of 12 residues. Unmatched junction bases numbered 3, after V lost 5 bases and J lost 7 bases. Germline loops: CDR1 SGHTA, CDR2 FQGTGA. Here the CDR3 reads CASSQTGDEAFF. DNA for the CDR3: TGTGCCAGCAGCCAGACAGGGGATGAAGCTTTCTTT.

The chain carries TRBV10-1 and TRBJ2-7; D is unresolved. The CDR3 is made up of 15 amino acids. The V and J ends lost 3 bases and 4 bases respectively, with 16 bases between them. CDR1 WNHNN and CDR2 SYGVQD come from the germline V gene (reference sequence). CDR3 nucleotides: TGCGCCAGCAGTGATCCTTCGTCTGGGATTTACGAGCAGTACTTC. Amino acids: CASSDPSSGIYEQYF.

This chain joins TRBV20-1 and TRBJ2-7, with D possibly being TRBD2 (6 bases). With 5 bases removed from V and 3 bases from J, the gap between germline ends came to 17 bases. The germline V gene encodes CDR1 DFQATT and CDR2 SNEGSKA (reference sequence). This CDR3 has 14 amino acids. CDR3 sequence: CSALQASAHYEQYF. CDR3 nucleotide sequence: TGCAGTGCTCTACAGGCTAGCGCCCACTACGAGCAGTACTTC.

The chain combines TRBV29-1 with TRBJ2-1; possible D gene TRBD1, 6 bases. Looked up from germline, CDR1 is SQVTM and CDR2 is ANQGSEA. The ends were cut back, 8 bases at V and 6 bases at J, with 14 bases in the middle. The CDR3 runs to 12 residues. CDR3: CSNRDGGNEQFF. CDR3 nucleotides: TGCAGCAACAGGGACGGAGGCAATGAGCAGTTCTTC.

The chain uses TRBV5-8 and TRBJ1-1; D uncertain. CDR1 and CDR2 (germline): SGHTS, YDEGEE. CDR3 length: 17 amino acids. V was pared by 2 bases and J by 7 bases, with 24 bases between. DNA for the CDR3: TGTGCCAGCAGCTTCCCTCTCGACGGGGTATTTACTTTTGAAGCTTTCTTT. Its translation: CASSFPLDGVFTFEAFF.

Only a few counts were recorded for this clonotype. This chain uses TRBV6-1 with TRBJ2-1, with D uncertain. Trimming left V 7 bases short and J 4 bases short, with 11 bases between. Germline V gene sequence: CDR1 MNHNS, CDR2 SASEGT. This CDR3 contains 13 residues. This CDR3 is CASKIGWYNEQFF. CDR3 nucleotides: TGTGCCAGCAAGATCGGGTGGTACAATGAGCAGTTCTTC.

In DNA form, the CDR3 reads TGCAGTGCTGGTCAGGGAAAGCATGAGCAGTTCTTC. This encodes CSAGQGKHEQFF. The rearrangement links TRBV20-1 to TRBJ2-1, with D maybe TRBD1 (5 bases). Trimming left V 5 bases short and J 8 bases short, with 13 bases between. The CDR3 length is 12 residues. CDR1 and CDR2 (germline): DFQATT, SNEGSKA (reference sequence).

The V gene is TRBV5-1, the J gene TRBJ2-2, with TRBD1 matching over 11 bases. Per germline, CDR1 SGHRS and CDR2 YFSETQ. J gave up 3 bases and V 3 bases, and 4 bases lay outside the gene matches. The CDR3 length is 16 residues. CDR3 amino acids: CASSSGQGGYTGELFF. CDR3 nucleotides: TGCGCCAGCAGCTCGGGACAGGGGGGTTACACCGGGGAGCTGTTTTTT.

The rearrangement links TRBV20-1 to TRBJ2-4; D gene uncertain. This CDR3 is built from 14 residues. Trimming took 3 bases from V and 8 from J, leaving 17 bases between them. Germline loops: CDR1 DFQATT, CDR2 SNEGSKA (reference sequence). DNA for the CDR3: TGCAGTGCTAGTGATGTCCGACAAACGGACATTCAGTACTTC. Encoded protein: CSASDVRQTDIQYF.